This is a list of T cell receptor beta chains from one sample in a study of tumor and adjacent non-tumor tissue in lung cancer. Using its own MiXCR run on the multiplex PCR reads, TCRdb lists one record per CDR3 protein. The table includes about 90,000 distinct CDR3 sequences, 76% detected once. The sequencing input was distant non-tumor lung tissue. Every receptor here comes from a woman between 50 and 59 years old with non-small cell lung cancer. Each CDR3 is given with its conserved first and last residue. The order of the fields is D gene, clone size, J gene, CDR3 length, V gene, CDR3 DNA, CDR3 protein. The D gene is left open where the match is weak. Clone size is shown for a subset of rows, as once, few, many or a class of expanded clone.

>TRBD1|.|TRBJ2-5|12|TRBV11-1
TGTGCCAGGAGCTCGGCGAGACAGGGCCAGTACTTC
CARSSARQGQYF
>.|.|TRBJ2-5|16|TRBV6-5
TGTGCCAGTAGTAGAACCTCGCGGGGTGGCATGGAGAGCCAGTACTTC
CASSRTSRGGMESQYF
>.|.|TRBJ2-2|14|TRBV11-2
TGTGCCAGCAGCTTAAACGGTGTCACCGGGGAGCTGTTTTTT
CASSLNGVTGELFF
>TRBD1|.|TRBJ1-5|14|TRBV6-1
TGTGCCAGCAGGGAGACAGGGAAGGGGCAGCCCCGGCATTTT
CASRETGKGQPRHF
>.|.|TRBJ2-7|14|TRBV6-1
TGTGCCAGCAGCACGGTCATATTCTTCTACGAGCAGCACTTC
CASSTVIFFYEQHF
>.|.|TRBJ1-2|13|TRBV5-1
TGCGCCAGCAGCTTCGGACGGAGAAATGGCTACACCTTC
CASSFGRRNGYTF
>.|.|TRBJ2-1|13|TRBV11-2
TGTGGCAGCAGTCTGGAGACCTTCGGGGAGCAGTTCTTT
CGSSLETFGEQFF
>.|.|TRBJ2-3|14|TRBV30
TGTGCCTGGAGTATCGGAGATCGTACAGATACGCAGTATTTT
CAWSIGDRTDTQYF
>.|.|TRBJ2-6|16|TRBV29-1
TGCAACGTTGAGGGGGGCAGGGGTCCTGGTGCCGACGTCCTGACTTTC
CNVEGGRGPGADVLTF
>.|.|TRBJ1-1|14|TRBV5-1
TGCGCCAGCAGCTTGTGGGGAGGGGACACTAAAGCTTTCTTT
CASSLWGGDTKAFF
>TRBD1|few|TRBJ2-7|13|TRBV29-1
TGCAGCGTTGCGACGAGACAGGGAATCGAGCAGTACTTC
CSVATRQGIEQYF
>.|.|TRBJ2-3|13|TRBV29-1
TGCTGCGTAGGATCCCATTTCACAGATACGCAGTATTTT
CCVGSHFTDTQYF
>TRBD2|few|TRBJ2-3|15|TRBV5-4
TGTGCCAGCAGCGGACTAGCGGAAGGGACGGATACGCAGTATTTT
CASSGLAEGTDTQYF
>.|.|TRBJ2-1|14|TRBV29-1
TGCAGCGTTGAAGGCAGTGGATCCTACAATGAGCGGTTCTTC
CSVEGSGSYNERFF
>TRBD1|many|TRBJ1-2|15|TRBV20-1
TGCAGTGCTGACTACGGGGGAGGGGGCGACTATGGCTACACCTTC
CSADYGGGGDYGYTF
>TRBD1|many|TRBJ1-6|17|TRBV6-1
TGTGCCAGCAGTGAATTCGACAGGGGAACGGGAGGATCACCCCTCCACTTT
CASSEFDRGTGGSPLHF
>.|.|TRBJ2-7|12|TRBV6-1
TGTGCCAGCAACTACATCAGACTAGATCAGTACTTC
CASNYIRLDQYF
>.|.|TRBJ1-3|15|TRBV11-2
TGTGCCGACAGCGCAGCCATGAACTCTGGAAACACCATATATTTT
CADSAAMNSGNTIYF
>.|.|TRBJ2-5|12|TRBV11-2
TGTGCCAGCAGCTTAGATAAAGAGACCAAGTACTTT
CASSLDKETKYF
>.|.|TRBJ2-3|12|TRBV29-1
TGCAGCGTTGGCACAGACACAGATACGCAGTATTTT
CSVGTDTDTQYF
>.|many|TRBJ1-2|14|TRBV6-2/TRBV6-3
TGTGCCAGCAGTTACCAAAGTCTGAGCTATGGCTACACCTTC
CASSYQSLSYGYTF
>.|.|TRBJ2-2|15|TRBV29-1
TGCAGCGTTGAAGAGGGGAGGCTGAGATCCGGGGAGCTGTTTTTT
CSVEEGRLRSGELFF
>TRBD2|.|TRBJ2-5|14|TRBV28
TGTGCCAGCAGCCCCCCTTGGGGGGGAGAGACCCAGTACTTC
CASSPPWGGETQYF
>TRBD2|.|TRBJ2-1|14|TRBV20-1
TGCGGTGCTAGCGGGAGTCTGACCTACAATGAGCACTTCTTC
CGASGSLTYNEHFF
>.|.|TRBJ1-1|10|TRBV29-1
TGCAATGTGGGGGACACTGAGGCCTTCTTT
CNVGDTEAFF